This TCR beta chain was sequenced during a study of T-cell reconstitution after alpha-beta-depleted transplantation in children. Trimming at V came to 6 bases and at J to 3 bases, leaving 5 bases not matched to a gene. Germline values: CDR1 MNHEY, CDR2 SVGEGT. The CDR3 extends over 15 amino acids. Preparation of the TCRbeta library involved a method that used unique molecular identifiers. TCRdb independently ran MiXCR on the PCR reads; one entry per CDR3 protein. The sample lists about 610,000 distinct CDR3 sequences, roughly a tenth occurring once. This clonotype was picked up many times. The chain is built from TRBV6-2 or TRBV6-3 and TRBJ2-1, with 10 bases fitting TRBD1. The clonotype originates from a human donor who donated a stem cell graft to a child with acute myeloid leukemia. The sample was PBMCs from the stem cell graft donor, taken from the stem cell graft. CDR3 in amino acids: CASSSGQGDYNEQFF. Here the CDR3 DNA reads TGTGCCAGCAGCTCCGGACAGGGGGACTACAATGAGCAGTTCTTC.